The 20 T cell receptor beta chains in this list originate from one sample, sequenced in a study of cytomegalovirus exposure and HLA in healthy donors. With 60 Vbeta and 13 Jbeta primers, the PCR was carried out. This table comes from immunoSEQ multiplex PCR, and its TCRdb copy is limited to in-frame clones, with some not included. The data show some 190,000 clones, roughly 83% seen once. The sequencing sample was made of PBMCs. Receptor source: a boy aged 2 to 10 in good health and CMV-seronegative.

V is TRBV18 and J is TRBJ1-4; 8 nucleotides line up with TRBD1. The CDR3 is 14 residues long. Germline assignment: CDR1 KGHSH and CDR2 LQKENI. With 3 bases clipped from V and 5 bases from J, the junction kept 2 bases outside the gene matches. CDR3 bases: TGTGCCAGCTCACCCACAGGGGGAAATGAAAAACTGTTTTTT. Its translation is CASSPTGGNEKLFF.

The rearrangement joins TRBV6-5 to TRBJ2-1; 8 nucleotides align to TRBD2. Losses at the gene ends were 0 bases for V and 7 bases for J; bases not matched to a gene: 8. Germline lookup yields CDR1 MNHEY and CDR2 SVGAGI. This CDR3 is 16 amino acids long. The CDR3 DNA is TGTGCCAGCAGTTACTCGGGCGGGGGGCTCTCAAATGAGCAGTTCTTC. Protein sequence: CASSYSGGGLSNEQFF.

The chain has TRBV6-5 and TRBJ1-2; TRBD1 matches 7 bases. This CDR3 spans 14 amino acids. The V gene's germline CDR1 is MNHEY and CDR2 SVGAGI. J lost 6 bases, V lost 5 bases, and 9 bases had no gene match. The CDR3 sequence: CASSQTDRTNGYTF. The CDR3 nucleotides are TGTGCCAGCAGTCAGACGGACAGGACCAATGGCTACACCTTC.

The chain joins TRBV19 to TRBJ1-5; D not resolved. Germline V gene data show CDR1 as LNHDA and CDR2 as SQIVND (reference sequence). The CDR3 spans 14 residues. Trimming removed 2 bases at V and 3 bases at J, with 8 bases between. The CDR3 region is CASSIRGYNQPQHF. The CDR3 DNA sequence: TGTGCCAGTAGTATAAGAGGTTACAATCAGCCCCAGCATTTT.

The V call is TRBV9, the J call TRBJ2-1; the D gene is possibly TRBD2 (6 bases). V lost 1 base and J 8 bases, leaving 16 bases between the germline ends. This CDR3 has 15 amino acids. In germline, CDR1 is SGDLS, CDR2 YYNGEE. The CDR3 is CASSVRPRGRDEQFF. The CDR3 DNA reads as TGTGCCAGCAGCGTACGCCCGCGGGGCCGGGATGAGCAGTTCTTC.

V and J are TRBV5-4 and TRBJ2-5, with D unresolved. V was clipped by 2 bases and J by 3 bases, with 8 bases between them. The CDR3 is 13 residues long. Germline V gene sequence: CDR1 SGHNT, CDR2 YYREEE (reference sequence). The DNA of the CDR3 is TGTGCCAGCAGCTTCGTTGGCAAAGAGACCCAGTACTTC. Protein product: CASSFVGKETQYF.

The CDR3 loop is CASSLGHLGHEQYF. In DNA, the CDR3 is TGTGCCAGCAGCTTGGGACACCTCGGCCACGAGCAGTACTTC. The chain is built from TRBV5-6 and TRBJ2-7; no clear D gene. CDR3 length: 14 residues. V was pared by 0 bases and J by 5 bases, with 12 bases between. CDR1 and CDR2 from the germline V gene are SGHDT and YYEEEE.

The chain is built from TRBV6-5 and TRBJ2-2, with a weak D call TRBD1 (6 bases). Germline-derived CDR1 and CDR2 are MNHEY and SVGAGI. The CDR3 is 15 amino acids. V lost 6 bases, J lost 1 base, and 12 bases lay in between. This CDR3 is CASSGQSRNTGELFF. The CDR3 region has the DNA TGTGCCAGCAGCGGACAGTCGCGGAACACCGGGGAGCTGTTTTTT.

The chain recombines TRBV10-3 with TRBJ2-7, with 9 bases lining up with TRBD2. Trimming took 10 bases from V and 2 from J; bases not matched to a gene: 6. Germline lookup yields CDR1 ENHRY and CDR2 SYGVKD. CDR3 length equals 13 residues. In DNA form, the CDR3 reads TGTGCCACGGGGACTAGCAGACCCTACGAGCAGTACGTC. Its protein product is CATGTSRPYEQYV.

The chain couples TRBV19 to TRBJ2-7; 7 nucleotides align to TRBD1. V was clipped by 3 bases and J by 6 bases; unmatched bases: 5. The CDR3 is made up of 13 amino acids. Germline CDR1 and CDR2: LNHDA and SQIVND (reference sequence). CDR3 nucleotide sequence: TGTGCCAGTAGTATTAGGGGGCAGAGCGAGCAGTACTTC. Amino acid sequence: CASSIRGQSEQYF.

In this sample, this clone turned up a few times. V is TRBV19 and J is TRBJ2-7; D gene ambiguous. The CDR3 length is 13 residues. Trimming took off 3 bases at V and 0 bases at J, with 6 bases between the two ends. CDR1 is LNHDA and CDR2 is SQIVND in the germline V gene (reference sequence). Here the CDR3 reads CASSMTGSYEQYF. Here the CDR3 DNA reads TGTGCCAGTAGTATGACGGGCTCCTACGAGCAGTACTTC.

The rearrangement joins TRBV6-1 to TRBJ2-7; 7 bases agree with TRBD1. Germline V CDR1 and CDR2: MNHNS, SASEGT. The J segment lost 0 bases and the V segment lost 6 bases, leaving 5 bases of the junction unmatched. The CDR3 length is 14 residues. The CDR3 spells CASRSTGSSYEQYF. The CDR3 bases are TGTGCCAGCAGGTCGACAGGGAGCTCCTACGAGCAGTACTTC.

This clone was recorded only once. The genes are TRBV18 and TRBJ2-5; D not resolved. This CDR3 has 13 amino acids. V shed 4 bases and J shed 2 bases, with 8 bases lying between them. Germline V gene data show CDR1 as KGHSH and CDR2 as LQKENI. The CDR3 region has the DNA TGTGCCAGCTCACGACCCAATCAAGAGACCCAGTACTTC. As protein: CASSRPNQETQYF.

The V call is TRBV7-8, the J call TRBJ2-3, with 8 bases lining up with TRBD1. This CDR3 has 20 amino acids. V gave up 4 bases and J gave up 2 bases; unmatched junction bases: 20. CDR1 and CDR2 from the germline V gene are SGHVS and FQNEAQ. The CDR3 DNA sequence: TGTGCCAGCAGCTCAATTACCAGGGGGCTAGGCCGGACGGACACAGATACGCAGTATTTT. Its protein is CASSSITRGLGRTDTDTQYF.

The chain is built from TRBV5-1 and TRBJ2-2; 8 positions match TRBD2. CDR3 length equals 18 residues. The junction had 12 bases not matched to a gene; V was cut back by 1 base and J by 4 bases. The V gene's germline CDR1 is SGHRS and CDR2 YFSETQ. The CDR3 coding sequence is TGCGCCAGCAGCTTGACAACCGGGACTAGGAAGTTCACCGGGGAGCTGTTTTTT. Translating it yields CASSLTTGTRKFTGELFF. Together with reference TRBV5-1 and TRBJ2-2, the CDR3 gives the full variable domain: KAGVTQTPRYLIKTRGQQVTLSCSPISGHRSVSWYQQTPGQGLQFLFEYFSETQRNKGNFPGRFSGRQFSNSRSEMNVSTLELGDSALYLCASSLTTGTRKFTGELFFGEGSRLTVL.

The chain combines TRBV10-3 with TRBJ2-7; possible D gene TRBD1, 5 bases. The CDR3 runs to 13 residues. CDR1 is ENHRY and CDR2 is SYGVKD in the germline V gene. Trimming pared 0 bases from V and 5 bases from J, leaving 8 bases between. CDR3: CAISESLTDEQYV. The CDR3, as DNA: TGTGCCATCAGTGAGTCTTTGACAGACGAGCAGTACGTC.

This chain connects TRBV5-6 to TRBJ2-1, with 7 nucleotides matching TRBD2. Germline V gives CDR1 SGHDT, CDR2 YYEEEE. The CDR3 extends over 16 amino acids. V shed 1 base, J shed 6 bases, and the junction held 10 bases outside the gene matches. The CDR3 spells CASSLNPSGYRNEQFF. CDR3 bases: TGTGCCAGCAGCTTGAATCCTAGCGGTTACCGCAATGAGCAGTTCTTC.

This chain connects TRBV30 to TRBJ2-7; D is unclear. The V gene's germline CDR1 is GTSNPN and CDR2 SVGIG (reference sequence). Trimming shortened V by 3 bases and J by 4 bases, and 13 bases separated the two germline ends. CDR3 length: 13 amino acids. The CDR3 loop reads CAWREFSDYEQYV. In DNA form, the CDR3 reads TGTGCCTGGAGGGAGTTTTCGGATTACGAGCAGTACGTC.

The chain carries TRBV5-1 and TRBJ1-3, with 7 positions matching TRBD1. CDR3 size: 15 residues. V was clipped by 2 bases and J by 0 bases; unmatched bases: 2. Per the germline V gene, CDR1 is SGHRS and CDR2 is YFSETQ. The CDR3 region is CASSFAGGSGNTIYF. Here the CDR3 DNA reads TGCGCCAGCAGCTTTGCAGGGGGCTCTGGAAACACCATATATTTT. The entire variable domain, with the rest obtained from reference TRBV5-1 and TRBJ1-3, is as follows: KAGVTQTPRYLIKTRGQQVTLSCSPISGHRSVSWYQQTPGQGLQFLFEYFSETQRNKGNFPGRFSGRQFSNSRSEMNVSTLELGDSALYLCASSFAGGSGNTIYFGEGSWLTVV.

DNA of the CDR3: TGTGCCAGCAGCGAACCTTCCGGGACAGCGAACACTGAAGCTTTCTTT. This gives the protein CASSEPSGTANTEAFF. The chain combines TRBV9 with TRBJ1-1; 7 bases agree with TRBD1. CDR3 length equals 16 residues. Germline V CDR1 and CDR2: SGDLS, YYNGEE. V trimming: 3 bases; J trimming: 1 base; junction bases outside the gene matches: 9.